These 28 T cell receptor beta chains were sequenced from one sample in a study of blood T cell repertoires in COVID-19. Clones were read by immunoSEQ multiplex PCR, and TCRdb kept only the in-frame ones, dropping some. The sample lists approximately 280,000 clones, 89% occurring once. Sequencing was performed on peripheral blood. The receptors stem from a woman in her sixties or seventies with acute or convalescent COVID-19.

The chain has TRBV5-4 and TRBJ2-5, with TRBD1 matching over 8 bases. Germline CDR1 is SGHNT and CDR2 is YYREEE (reference sequence). V was clipped by 4 bases and J by 5 bases; unmatched bases: 7. The CDR3 totals 14 residues. CDR3 residues: CASSPQGAGETQYF. CDR3 nucleotide sequence: TGTGCCAGCAGCCCCCAGGGGGCAGGGGAGACCCAGTACTTC.

This clone was counted once. J is TRBJ1-2 and V is TRBV5-1; a weak D match, TRBD1 (6 bases). This CDR3 has 14 amino acids. Deletions cut 1 base from V and 3 bases from J, with 10 bases between. In germline, CDR1 is SGHRS, CDR2 YFSETQ. CDR3 in DNA: TGCGCCAGCAGCTTGACGAACAGGGACTATGGCTACACCTTC. Encoded protein: CASSLTNRDYGYTF.

The chain joins TRBV5-1 to TRBJ2-2; 8 bases line up with TRBD1. Germline-derived CDR1 and CDR2 are SGHRS and YFSETQ. This CDR3 comprises 15 residues. V lost 3 bases and J lost 4; bases outside the gene matches: 5. CDR3 in amino acids: CASSSTGASTGELFF. CDR3 bases: TGCGCCAGCAGCTCGACAGGGGCCAGCACCGGGGAGCTGTTTTTT. Full variable domain (outside the CDR3, taken from reference TRBV5-1 and TRBJ2-2): KAGVTQTPRYLIKTRGQQVTLSCSPISGHRSVSWYQQTPGQGLQFLFEYFSETQRNKGNFPGRFSGRQFSNSRSEMNVSTLELGDSALYLCASSSTGASTGELFFGEGSRLTVL.

CDR3 sequence (DNA): TGTGCCAGCAGTGACGTTCGTCTAGCGGGCTCCTACGAGCAGTACTTC. Its protein product is CASSDVRLAGSYEQYF. This chain uses TRBV2 with TRBJ2-7, with 8 bases fitting TRBD2. In germline, CDR1 is SNHLY, CDR2 FYNNEI. Trimming at V came to 3 bases and at J to 0 bases, leaving 7 bases not matched to a gene. CDR3 length equals 16 residues. Based on the CDR3 plus reference TRBV2 and TRBJ2-7, the full variable domain is EPEVTQTPSHQVTQMGQEVILRCVPISNHLYFYWYRQILGQKVEFLVSFYNNEISEKSEIFDDQFSVERPDGSNFTLKIRSTKLEDSAMYFCASSDVRLAGSYEQYFGPGTRLTVT.

This chain connects TRBV19 to TRBJ1-4; 7 bases are shared with TRBD1. The germline gives CDR1 LNHDA, CDR2 SQIVND (reference sequence). The CDR3 totals 14 residues. V was clipped by 10 bases and J by 6 bases; unmatched bases: 11. CDR3 DNA: TGTGCCACCCGCCCCCGTGGGACAGATGAAAAACTGTTTTTT. Its protein is CATRPRGTDEKLFF.

CDR3 amino acids: CASSDVSERGNTEAFF. The CDR3 region has the DNA TGTGCCAGCAGTGATGTTTCCGAGAGAGGGAACACTGAAGCTTTCTTT. The gene calls are TRBV2 and TRBJ1-1, with D uncertain. Trimming removed 3 bases from V and 1 base from J, with 15 bases in between. This CDR3 has 16 amino acids. Germline CDR1 and CDR2: SNHLY and FYNNEI.

In DNA, the CDR3 is TGTGCCACCAGTGACCCCGGGACTAGCGGGAGCAGTGAGCAGTTCTTC. It codes for CATSDPGTSGSSEQFF. The J gene is TRBJ2-1, the V gene TRBV24-1, with 14 bases identical to TRBD2. V shed 4 bases and J 9 bases; nucleotides not matched to a gene: 7. The CDR3 covers 16 residues. From germline, CDR1 is KGHDR and CDR2 SFDVKD.

The V gene is TRBV5-4, the J gene TRBJ2-7; D is possibly TRBD1 (6 bases). The ends were cut back, 5 bases at V and 3 bases at J, with 18 bases in the middle. Germline CDR1 and CDR2: SGHNT and YYREEE (reference sequence). The CDR3 length is 15 residues. DNA of the CDR3: TGTGCCAGCAGTTTGCCCACCGGGACACACTACGAGCAGTACTTC. Amino acid sequence: CASSLPTGTHYEQYF.

This clone was seen only once. This rearrangement joins TRBV6-1 to TRBJ2-1; 11 bases agree with TRBD2. Trimming cost V 3 bases and J 5 bases; bases outside gene matches: 6. The length of the CDR3 is 16 residues. CDR1 is MNHNS, CDR2 SASEGT, per germline. CDR3 protein: CASSEGLAAPNNEQFF. The DNA for the CDR3 is TGTGCCAGCAGTGAGGGACTAGCGGCCCCAAACAATGAGCAGTTCTTC.

J is TRBJ2-3 and V is TRBV6-4; TRBD1 is a possible D gene (5 bases). The CDR3 totals 14 residues. Per germline, CDR1 MRHNA and CDR2 SNTAGT. V was cut by 3 bases and J by 6 bases, with 13 bases left in between. CDR3 region: CASSERRGGDTQYF. CDR3 in DNA: TGTGCCAGCAGTGAGCGAAGGGGTGGTGATACGCAGTATTTT.

The rearrangement uses TRBV15 and TRBJ2-3; maybe TRBD2 (5 bases). The germline gives CDR1 LNHNV, CDR2 YYDKDF (reference sequence). The CDR3 contains 13 residues. V was shortened by 5 bases and J by 4 bases, with 10 bases between the two germline ends. The chain's CDR3 is CATSLLEPDTQYF. The CDR3 coding sequence is TGTGCCACCAGCCTACTAGAGCCAGATACGCAGTATTTT. Looking up the rest from reference TRBV15 and TRBJ2-3 gives the full variable domain: DAMVIQNPRYQVTQFGKPVTLSCSQTLNHNVMYWYQQKSSQAPKLLFHYYDKDFNNEADTPDNFQSRRPNTSFCFLDIRSPGLGDTAMYLCATSLLEPDTQYFGPGTRLTVL.

This chain links TRBV4-2 with TRBJ2-7; 7 positions match TRBD1. CDR1 LGHNA and CDR2 YNFKEQ come from the germline V gene. This CDR3 spans 14 amino acids. V lost 2 bases, J lost 4 bases, and 5 bases stayed unmatched. CDR3 DNA: TGTGCCAGCAGCCAATTAAGACAGGGTTACGAGCAGTACTTC. Its protein is CASSQLRQGYEQYF.

The chain joins TRBV6-5 to TRBJ2-1; the D gene is possibly TRBD1 (5 bases). Germline V gene data show CDR1 as MNHEY and CDR2 as SVGAGI. CDR3 size: 13 residues. V was shortened by 2 bases and J by 4 bases, with 6 bases between the two germline ends. CDR3 sequence: CASSYRQYNEQFF. CDR3 bases: TGTGCCAGCAGTTACAGACAGTACAATGAGCAGTTCTTC.

The chain links TRBV7-9 to TRBJ1-1, with 8 bases fitting TRBD1. Germline CDR1 is SEHNR and CDR2 is FQNEAQ (reference sequence). With V trimmed by 5 bases and J by 5 bases, 7 bases remained unmatched. The CDR3 loop spans 14 amino acids. The CDR3 sequence is CASSLGQGLTEAFF. For the CDR3, the DNA is TGTGCCAGCAGCCTAGGACAGGGTTTAACTGAAGCTTTCTTT.

This chain links TRBV18 with TRBJ2-5, with D possibly TRBD2 on 6 matching bases. The CDR3 contains 14 residues. Between the trimmed V and J ends, which lost 5 bases and 4 bases, there was a span of 14 bases. Germline V lookup: CDR1 KGHSH, CDR2 LQKENI. The CDR3 region is CASSAGLGGETQYF. The CDR3 DNA is TGTGCCAGCTCAGCGGGACTGGGTGGAGAGACCCAGTACTTC.

The CDR3: CASSFGGTDGYTF. DNA of the CDR3: TGTGCCAGCAGTTTTGGTGGGACTGATGGCTACACCTTC. This chain joins TRBV28 and TRBJ1-2, with a possible D match to TRBD1 (5 bases). This CDR3 contains 13 residues. The germline V gene encodes CDR1 MDHEN and CDR2 SYDVKM. Trimming took off 3 bases at V and 6 bases at J, with 11 bases between the two ends.

V gene TRBV3-1 (or the pseudogene TRBV3-2) combines with J gene TRBJ1-1; no clear D gene. The germline gives CDR1 LGHDT, CDR2 YNNKEL (reference sequence). Trimming stripped 4 bases from V and 0 bases from J, with 6 bases between. This CDR3 spans 13 amino acids. DNA for the CDR3: TGTGCCAGCAGCCTACAGATGAACACTGAAGCTTTCTTT. It translates to CASSLQMNTEAFF.

The V and J genes are TRBV19 and TRBJ1-2; 9 bases are a match to TRBD1. V gave up 5 bases and J gave up 4 bases; unmatched junction bases: 8. This CDR3 has 15 residues. Germline loops: CDR1 LNHDA, CDR2 SQIVND (reference sequence). The CDR3 DNA sequence: TGTGCCAGTAGTCCCCGGGACAGGGTCGGCTATGGCTACACCTTC. It yields the protein CASSPRDRVGYGYTF.

Remarks on this clone: The identical CDR3 is also encoded by other nucleotide sequences in the sample. As DNA, the CDR3 is TGCGCCAGCAGCCAAGTTACCGGGACCGGGGAGCTGTTTTTT. It translates to CASSQVTGTGELFF. The V call is TRBV4-3, the J call TRBJ2-2; D is ambiguous. The CDR3 totals 14 residues. Per germline, CDR1 LGHNA and CDR2 YSLEER. Trimming removed 1 base from V and 5 bases from J, with 8 bases in between.

The CDR3 DNA reads TGTGCCAGCAGCTTGGCACAGGGGCCTCTGCAGAATTCACCCCTCCACTTT. Translating it yields CASSLAQGPLQNSPLHF. The chain recombines TRBV11-2 with TRBJ1-6; 7 bases are shared with TRBD1. CDR1 SGHAT and CDR2 FQNNGV come from the germline V gene. Losses at the gene ends were 3 bases for V and 7 bases for J; bases not matched to a gene: 12. The CDR3 covers 17 residues.

The chain employs TRBV24-1 and TRBJ2-7, with 7 bases fitting TRBD2. This CDR3 region has 13 residues. Trimming at V came to 9 bases and at J to 2 bases, leaving 6 bases not matched to a gene. CDR1 is KGHDR, CDR2 SFDVKD, per germline. CDR3 region: CATEAGPAYEQYF. CDR3 bases: TGTGCCACCGAAGCGGGACCCGCCTACGAGCAGTACTTC.

The gene calls are TRBV7-9 and TRBJ1-2; TRBD1 agrees at 7 bases. Germline values: CDR1 SEHNR, CDR2 FQNEAQ (reference sequence). The V and J ends lost 1 base and 3 bases, in that order; junction bases with no gene match: 2. The CDR3 covers 14 residues. DNA of the CDR3: TGTGCCAGCAGCTTAGGGACAGGTGACTATGGCTACACCTTC. Translating gives CASSLGTGDYGYTF.

The chain has TRBV7-9 and TRBJ1-3, with TRBD1 matching 8 bases. The CDR3 consists of 17 residues. Trimming cost V 3 bases and J 4 bases; bases outside gene matches: 11. Germline values: CDR1 SEHNR, CDR2 FQNEAQ (reference sequence). The CDR3 spells CASSFAPRTGPGNTIYF. DNA for the CDR3: TGTGCCAGCAGCTTTGCCCCTAGGACAGGGCCAGGAAACACCATATATTTT.

V gene TRBV5-1 combines with J gene TRBJ1-1; TRBD1 matches at 10 bases. The CDR3 loop spans 15 amino acids. Trimming at V came to 3 bases and at J to 11 bases, leaving 13 bases not matched to a gene. CDR1 and CDR2 from the germline V gene are SGHRS and YFSETQ. The DNA of the CDR3 is TGCGCCAGCAGCTCGATGACAGGGGGCCCCGACGAGGCTTTCTTT. Protein product: CASSSMTGGPDEAFF.

The rearrangement uses TRBV7-2 and TRBJ2-7; D is uncertain. V gave up 3 bases and J gave up 0 bases, with 9 bases separating them. In germline, CDR1 is SGHTA, CDR2 FQGNSA. The CDR3 spans 14 residues. The CDR3 here is CASSFETSSYEQYF. CDR3 sequence (DNA): TGTGCCAGCAGCTTTGAAACCAGCTCCTACGAGCAGTACTTC.

A word on this clone: Mismatch with germline at one junction end may stem from a read error. This chain links TRBV3-1 (or the pseudogene TRBV3-2) with TRBJ1-2, with TRBD1 as a possible D gene (6 bases). Germline CDR1 is LGHDT and CDR2 is YNNKEL (reference sequence). This CDR3 comprises 12 residues. The CDR3 DNA follows: TGTGCCAGCAGCCAAGAAGGCAGGGGCCTGTTTTTC. This translates into CASSQEGRGLFF.

The chain has TRBV9 and TRBJ2-2; 16 nucleotides match TRBD2. The germline V gene encodes CDR1 SGDLS and CDR2 YYNGEE. Trimming removed 0 bases from V and 6 bases from J; junction bases left unmatched: 5. The CDR3 is made up of 18 amino acids. The CDR3 sequence: CASSVVSGLAGGPGELFF. DNA for the CDR3: TGTGCCAGCAGCGTAGTCTCGGGACTAGCGGGGGGGCCCGGGGAGCTGTTTTTT.

The rearrangement uses TRBV12-3 or TRBV12-4 and TRBJ1-5; possible D gene TRBD1, 5 bases. The CDR3 loop spans 13 amino acids. Trimming cost V 6 bases and J 4 bases, with 10 bases left between them. CDR3 in amino acids: CASSFQGNQPQHF. The CDR3 DNA reads TGTGCCAGCAGCTTTCAGGGTAATCAGCCCCAGCATTTT.